The rows below give T cell receptor beta chains drawn from one sample of a study of vaccination and CD4 T cells after COVID-19. Antigens for these TCRs are unknown. Each CDR3 protein gets one entry after TCRdb re-called the PCR reads with MiXCR. The table records about 3,800 distinct CDR3 sequences, 15% to 20% of them present only once. Sequenced material: CD4+ T cells from blood, cultured in vitro. Receptors originate from a human donor who had recovered from COVID-19. CDR3s include the opening cysteine and the closing phenylalanine or tryptophan. D genes are given only for firm matches. Only part of the rows carry a size: once, few, many, or a class if the clone is expanded.

cdr3_aa cdr3_nt v_call clone_size j_call d_call
CASSVTSGGEVTQYF TGTGCCAGCAGCGTAACTAGCGGGGGGGAAGTGACCCAGTACTTC TRBV9 . TRBJ2-5 TRBD2
CSARAQLAGGPDTQYF TGCAGTGCTAGAGCCCAACTAGCGGGGGGACCAGATACGCAGTATTTT TRBV20-1 few TRBJ2-3 TRBD2
CSAMSGTGSTDTQYF TGCAGTGCTATGTCCGGGACAGGCAGCACAGATACGCAGTATTTT TRBV20-1 large TRBJ2-3 TRBD1
CASRGFTEAFF TGTGCCAGCCGAGGATTCACTGAAGCTTTCTTT TRBV25-1 medium-sized TRBJ1-1 .
CSARVSLGRLAGSYEQYF TGCAGTGCTAGAGTCTCTCTGGGCAGGCTGGCCGGGTCCTACGAGCAGTACTTC TRBV20-1 few TRBJ2-7 .
CSARAPELDRRLRYGYTF TGCAGTGCTAGAGCACCCGAACTTGACCGACGACTCCGCTATGGCTACACCTTC TRBV20-1 medium-sized TRBJ1-2 .
CASSSLLQGGYYGYTF TGTGCCAGCAGTTCCCTCCTACAGGGGGGGTACTATGGCTACACCTTC TRBV12-3/TRBV12-4 few TRBJ1-2 TRBD1
CAWSAGQGYYEQYF TGTGCCTGGAGTGCGGGACAGGGTTACTACGAGCAGTACTTC TRBV30 . TRBJ2-7 TRBD1
CASSLEASGSEQFF TGTGCCAGCAGCTTGGAGGCTAGCGGGAGTGAGCAGTTCTTC TRBV5-4 medium-sized TRBJ2-1 TRBD2
CASSQGSNQPQHF TGTGCCAGCAGTCAGGGGAGTAATCAGCCCCAGCATTTT TRBV6-4 medium-sized TRBJ1-5 .
CASSLGRQYEQYF TGTGCCAGCAGTTTGGGCAGACAGTACGAGCAGTACTTC TRBV12-3/TRBV12-4 . TRBJ2-7 .
CSARPRGVGGTGELFF TGCAGTGCTAGACCAAGGGGGGTGGGAGGGACCGGGGAGCTGTTTTTT TRBV20-1 medium-sized TRBJ2-2 .
CSSSQGIEAFF TGCAGTTCGAGCCAGGGGATTGAAGCTTTCTTT TRBV20-1 . TRBJ1-1 .
CASSLAYQGNYGYTF TGTGCCAGCAGCTTGGCTTACCAGGGCAACTATGGCTACACCTTC TRBV5-4 . TRBJ1-2 .
CASGEGNTIYF TGTGCCAGCGGGGAGGGAAACACCATATATTTT TRBV28 large TRBJ1-3 .
CASTIVGDAYNEQFF TGTGCCAGCACTATAGTCGGGGACGCCTACAATGAGCAGTTCTTC TRBV6-1 . TRBJ2-1 .
CASRGRVYNEQFF TGTGCCAGCAGGGGGAGGGTCTACAATGAGCAGTTCTTC TRBV2 medium-sized TRBJ2-1 TRBD2
CASSVGGLPAGNEQFF TGTGCCAGCAGCGTAGGTGGGCTACCGGCCGGCAATGAGCAGTTCTTC TRBV9 . TRBJ2-1 .
CASSSNPAHPTQYF TGTGCTAGCAGCTCTAACCCAGCCCACCCTACGCAGTATTTT TRBV7-7 medium-sized TRBJ2-3 .
CAPRWSAGETQYF TGTGCCCCCCGGTGGAGCGCGGGGGAGACCCAGTACTTC TRBV24-1 medium-sized TRBJ2-5 .
CASSYGGGGSPLHF TGTGCCAGCAGTTATGGGGGGGGTGGATCACCCCTCCACTTT TRBV3-1 . TRBJ1-6 .
CASSQGSGELFF TGTGCCAGCAGCCAAGGGTCCGGGGAGCTGTTTTTT TRBV3-1 . TRBJ2-2 .
CATGTGEGNYGYTF TGTGCCACAGGGACTGGTGAGGGGAACTATGGCTACACCTTC TRBV6-1 . TRBJ1-2 .
CASSYSLPGQGLGGANVLTF TGTGCCAGCAGTTACTCGTTACCGGGACAGGGGCTCGGTGGGGCCAACGTCCTGACTTTC TRBV6-5 few TRBJ2-6 TRBD1
CSASLAGYQETQYF TGCAGTGCTAGTCTAGCGGGGTACCAAGAGACCCAGTACTTC TRBV20-1 few TRBJ2-5 TRBD2
CASSGRGTEAFF TGTGCCAGCAGCGGCCGGGGGACTGAAGCTTTCTTT TRBV14 medium-sized TRBJ1-1 .
CARSGGASTEAFF TGTGCCCGGAGTGGGGGGGCGAGCACTGAAGCTTTCTTT TRBV30 . TRBJ1-1 .
CASSLRGGFYGYTF TGTGCCAGCAGTCTCCGTGGAGGATTCTATGGCTACACCTTC TRBV2 . TRBJ1-2 .
CASSPRREGDSPLHF TGTGCCAGCAGCCCACGCAGGGAAGGGGATTCACCCCTCCACTTT TRBV6-1 few TRBJ1-6 .
CASSINTLDRERETQYF TGTGCCAGCAGCATAAACACCCTAGACAGGGAACGAGAGACCCAGTACTTC TRBV9 . TRBJ2-5 TRBD1
CASSFNSNQPQHF TGTGCCAGCAGCTTTAATAGCAATCAGCCCCAGCATTTT TRBV7-9 few TRBJ1-5 .
CASSLARGESPLHF TGTGCCAGTAGCCTCGCAAGAGGTGAATCACCCCTCCACTTT TRBV19 few TRBJ1-6 .
CASSYPGVAGTGTQYF TGTGCCAGCAGTTACCCCGGGGTAGCGGGGACTGGTACGCAGTATTTT TRBV6-5 few TRBJ2-3 TRBD2
CASSLDKETQYF TGTGCCAGCAGCTTAGATAAAGAGACCCAGTACTTC TRBV11-2 . TRBJ2-5 .
CASSLFVNRGNSPLHF TGTGCCAGCAGTTTATTCGTAAACAGGGGAAATTCACCCCTCCACTTT TRBV27 few TRBJ1-6 TRBD1
CASRRTPGGSNTIYF TGTGCCAGCAGACGCACCCCAGGGGGGTCAAACACCATATATTTT TRBV7-2 . TRBJ1-3 TRBD1
CAWSKGRGAYNEQFF TGTGCCTGGAGTAAAGGGCGGGGGGCCTACAATGAGCAGTTCTTC TRBV30 . TRBJ2-1 TRBD2
CSAQPTGTANQPQHF TGCAGTGCCCAGCCCACCGGGACCGCCAATCAGCCCCAGCATTTT TRBV20-1 few TRBJ1-5 .
CASSSPSGYTF TGTGCCAGCAGCAGTCCCAGTGGCTACACCTTC TRBV21-1 medium-sized TRBJ1-2 .
CSARTGASQETQYF TGCAGTGCTAGAACAGGTGCTAGCCAAGAGACCCAGTACTTC TRBV20-1 . TRBJ2-5 .
CASSQDRSGGVETQYF TGCGCCAGCAGCCAAGATAGAAGCGGGGGGGTAGAGACCCAGTACTTC TRBV4-1 . TRBJ2-5 TRBD2
CASWTETTGELFF TGTGCCAGTTGGACAGAGACAACCGGGGAGCTGTTTTTT TRBV7-6 . TRBJ2-2 .
CASSFSFEKLFF TGTGCCAGCAGCTTCTCTTTTGAAAAACTGTTTTTT TRBV7-2 . TRBJ1-4 .
CAWKGYYTGELFF TGTGCCTGGAAGGGCTACTACACCGGGGAGCTGTTTTTT TRBV30 . TRBJ2-2 .
CATSRDYRDGTGELFF TGTGCCACCAGCAGAGACTACAGGGATGGCACCGGGGAGCTGTTTTTT TRBV15 medium-sized TRBJ2-2 .
CASSLWGTPTNYGYTF TGTGCCAGCAGCCTTTGGGGGACACCAACTAACTATGGCTACACCTTC TRBV14 few TRBJ1-2 .
CASREDRGSNQPQHF TGTGCCAGCAGGGAGGACAGGGGAAGCAATCAGCCCCAGCATTTT TRBV2 medium-sized TRBJ1-5 TRBD1
CASSSPGAQFYNEQFF TGTGCCAGCAGCTCCCCGGGGGCCCAATTCTACAATGAGCAGTTCTTC TRBV7-9 few TRBJ2-1 .
CASSLGQVAPYGYTF TGTGCCAGCAGCTTAGGACAGGTGGCCCCCTATGGCTACACCTTC TRBV7-2 . TRBJ1-2 .
CASGRGSRTDTQYF TGTGCCAGCGGCCGGGGATCACGCACAGATACGCAGTATTTT TRBV6-2/TRBV6-3 medium-sized TRBJ2-3 .
CASSFRALSYNEQFF TGTGCCAGCAGTTTCAGGGCCCTCTCCTACAATGAGCAGTTCTTC TRBV6-5 . TRBJ2-1 .
CASVGGGGRTEAFF TGTGCCAGTGTTGGGGGGGGGGGCCGGACTGAAGCTTTCTTT TRBV6-1 . TRBJ1-1 .
CASSLGQRGSTDTQYF TGTGCCAGCAGTTTAGGCCAGCGGGGGTCCACAGATACGCAGTATTTT TRBV12-3/TRBV12-4 . TRBJ2-3 TRBD2
CASTPHGAGLNTEAFF TGTGCCAGCACCCCCCATGGGGCAGGTCTAAACACTGAAGCTTTCTTT TRBV6-1 medium-sized TRBJ1-1 .
CASSVTSGGASTDTQYF TGTGCCAGCAGCGTGACTAGCGGGGGGGCGAGCACAGATACGCAGTATTTT TRBV9 few TRBJ2-3 TRBD2
CASSSSSTGGTEAFF TGTGCCAGCAGTTCCTCCTCAACGGGGGGCACTGAAGCTTTCTTT TRBV12-3/TRBV12-4 few TRBJ1-1 .